This TCR beta chain was retrieved from a study of cytomegalovirus exposure and HLA in healthy donors. CDR1 MDHEN and CDR2 SYDVKM come from the germline V gene. The CDR3 has 16 residues. J lost 4 bases, V lost 3 bases, and 9 bases had no gene match. The repertoire was sequenced with immunoSEQ multiplex PCR; TCRdb's copy has only in-frame clones and lacks some. The sample shows 200,000 to 250,000 clones, more than 85% of them seen only once. The sequence came from a man younger than 30 in good health and CMV-seropositive. This rearrangement joins TRBV28 to TRBJ2-7, with 10 positions matching TRBD2. The sequencing input was PBMCs. CDR3 region: CASSFIVEREGYEQYF. In nucleotides, the CDR3 is TGTGCCAGCAGTTTTATAGTGGAGCGGGAGGGTTACGAGCAGTACTTC.